Below, 8 T cell receptor beta chains from the same sample are listed, as sequenced in a study of control samples from healthy donors and cancer patients. Clones were read by immunoSEQ multiplex PCR, and TCRdb kept only the in-frame ones, dropping some. The table lists around 110,000 clones, around 89% of them singletons. Material for sequencing was PBMCs. Receptors were obtained from a woman aged 45-60 years with colorectal cancer.

The rearrangement joins TRBV9 to TRBJ2-1, with a possible D match to TRBD2 (6 bases). The CDR3 is 15 residues long. V lost 4 bases, J lost 7 bases, and 18 bases lay in between. CDR1 is SGDLS and CDR2 is YYNGEE in the germline V gene. The CDR3 spells CASSPPPGSRNEQFF. DNA for the CDR3: TGTGCCAGCAGCCCCCCTCCCGGGAGTCGTAATGAGCAGTTCTTC.

The gene calls are TRBV3-1 (or the pseudogene TRBV3-2) and TRBJ2-2; D may be TRBD2 (6 bases). CDR3 size: 20 residues. CDR1 and CDR2 from the germline V gene are LGHDT and YNNKEL (reference sequence). Trimming took 4 bases from V and 1 from J, leaving 25 bases between them. Here the CDR3 reads CASSPRRHGGVGVNTGELFF. The CDR3 DNA reads as TGTGCCAGCAGCCCCCGGCGACACGGAGGGGTCGGCGTGAACACCGGGGAGCTGTTTTTT.

This rearrangement joins TRBV3-1 (or the pseudogene TRBV3-2) to TRBJ2-7; 8 nucleotides match TRBD1. V trimming: 1 base; J trimming: 4 bases; junction bases outside the gene matches: 6. This CDR3 is 15 amino acids long. From germline, CDR1 is LGHDT and CDR2 YNNKEL (reference sequence). CDR3 residues: CASSQGGTGIYEQYF. The DNA for the CDR3 is TGTGCCAGCAGCCAAGGCGGGACAGGAATTTACGAGCAGTACTTC.

This chain links TRBV30 with TRBJ1-2, with unresolved D. Trimming cost V 0 bases and J 3 bases, with 8 bases left between them. Germline V gene sequence: CDR1 GTSNPN, CDR2 SVGIG (reference sequence). The CDR3 runs 13 residues. The CDR3 protein is CAWSVSADYGYTF. Written as DNA, the CDR3 is TGTGCCTGGAGTGTGTCGGCAGACTATGGCTACACCTTC.

The CDR3 bases are TGCGCCAGCAGTCGAACACAATTGGGGATTCAGCCCCAGCATTTT. Encoded protein: CASSRTQLGIQPQHF. The rearrangement links TRBV4-1 to TRBJ1-5; no definite D call. CDR3 length: 15 amino acids. Germline CDR1 is MGHRA and CDR2 is YSYEKL. The V and J ends lost 6 bases and 6 bases respectively, with 18 bases between them.

The chain is built from TRBV5-6 and TRBJ2-7; tentative D call: TRBD2 (5 bases). Germline CDR1 and CDR2: SGHDT and YYEEEE. This CDR3 has 13 amino acids. Trimming pared 4 bases from V and 6 bases from J, leaving 14 bases between. The CDR3 bases are TGTGCCAGCAGCCGGACCCAGGACTTCGAGCAGTACTTC. This translates into CASSRTQDFEQYF. The whole variable domain, filled in from reference TRBV5-6 and TRBJ2-7, reads DAGVTQSPTHLIKTRGQQVTLRCSPKSGHDTVSWYQQALGQGPQFIFQYYEEEERQRGNFPDRFSGHQFPNYSSELNVNALLLGDSALYLCASSRTQDFEQYFGPGTRLTVT.

The chain carries TRBV10-3 and TRBJ1-1; TRBD1 aligns across 8 bases. The CDR3 spans 13 residues. The germline V gene has CDR1 ENHRY and CDR2 SYGVKD. The J segment lost 1 base and the V segment lost 7 bases, leaving 2 bases of the junction unmatched. CDR3 sequence (DNA): TGTGCCATCATGGGACAGGAGAACACTGAAGCTTTCTTT. Protein sequence: CAIMGQENTEAFF.

In its sample, this clone was seen once. This chain links TRBV9 with TRBJ1-2; D remains unclear. Trimming cost V 4 bases and J 0 bases, with 10 bases left between them. The V gene's germline CDR1 is SGDLS and CDR2 YYNGEE. This CDR3 is built from 14 residues. The CDR3 nucleotides read TGTGCCAGCAGCCTACCGAACTCTAACTATGGCTACACCTTC. Its protein is CASSLPNSNYGYTF.